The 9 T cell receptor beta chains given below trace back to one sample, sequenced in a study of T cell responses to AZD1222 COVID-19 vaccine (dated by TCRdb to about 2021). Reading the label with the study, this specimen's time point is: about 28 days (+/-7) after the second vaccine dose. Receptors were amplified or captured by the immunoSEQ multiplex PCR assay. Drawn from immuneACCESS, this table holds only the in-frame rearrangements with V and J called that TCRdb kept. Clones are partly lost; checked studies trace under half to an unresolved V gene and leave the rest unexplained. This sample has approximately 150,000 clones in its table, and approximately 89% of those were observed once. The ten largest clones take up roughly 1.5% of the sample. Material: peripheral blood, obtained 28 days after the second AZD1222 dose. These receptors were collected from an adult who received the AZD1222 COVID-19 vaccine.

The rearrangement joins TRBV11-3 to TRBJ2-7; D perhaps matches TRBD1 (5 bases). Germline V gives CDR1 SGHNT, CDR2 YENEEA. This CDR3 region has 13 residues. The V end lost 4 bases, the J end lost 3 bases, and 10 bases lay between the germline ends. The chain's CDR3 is CASSWAGIYEQYF. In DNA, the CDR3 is TGTGCCAGCAGCTGGGCAGGGATCTACGAGCAGTACTTC.

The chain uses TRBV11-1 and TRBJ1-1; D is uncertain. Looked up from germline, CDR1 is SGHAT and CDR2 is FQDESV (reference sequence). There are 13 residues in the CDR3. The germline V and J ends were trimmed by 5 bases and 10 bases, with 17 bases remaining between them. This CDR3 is CASSPSHGIVAFF. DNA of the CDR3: TGTGCCAGCAGCCCGAGTCACGGTATAGTAGCTTTCTTT.

CDR3 region: CASSLSSSGRAYEQYF. CDR3 DNA: TGTGCCAGCAGCTTATCCTCTAGCGGGAGGGCCTACGAGCAGTACTTC. The J gene is TRBJ2-7, the V gene TRBV7-2; TRBD2 matches at 12 bases. CDR3 length: 16 amino acids. From germline, CDR1 is SGHTA and CDR2 FQGNSA. The junction had 4 bases not matched to a gene; V was cut back by 2 bases and J by 2 bases.

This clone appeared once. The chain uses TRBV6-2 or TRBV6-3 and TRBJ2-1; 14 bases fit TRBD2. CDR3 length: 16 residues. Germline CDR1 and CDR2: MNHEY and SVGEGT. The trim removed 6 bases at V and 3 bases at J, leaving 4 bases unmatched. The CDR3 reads CASSGTSGGSYNEQFF. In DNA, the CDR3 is TGTGCCAGCAGCGGGACTAGCGGGGGCAGCTACAATGAGCAGTTCTTC.

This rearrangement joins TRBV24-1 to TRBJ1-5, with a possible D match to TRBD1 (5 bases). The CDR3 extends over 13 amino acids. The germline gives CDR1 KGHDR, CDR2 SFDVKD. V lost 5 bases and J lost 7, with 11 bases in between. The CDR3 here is CATSAGLWQPQHF. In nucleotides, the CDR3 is TGTGCCACCAGTGCAGGGTTGTGGCAGCCCCAGCATTTT.

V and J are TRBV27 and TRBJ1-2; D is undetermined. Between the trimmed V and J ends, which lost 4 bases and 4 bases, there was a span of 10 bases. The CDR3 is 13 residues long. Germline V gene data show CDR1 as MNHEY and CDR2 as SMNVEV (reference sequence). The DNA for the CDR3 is TGTGCCAGCAGTTCTCAACCTCCCTATGGCTACACCTTC. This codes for CASSSQPPYGYTF.

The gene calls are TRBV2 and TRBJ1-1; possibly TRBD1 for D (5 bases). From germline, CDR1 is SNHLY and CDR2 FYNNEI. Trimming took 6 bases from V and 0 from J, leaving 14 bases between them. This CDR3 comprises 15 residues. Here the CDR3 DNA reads TGTGCCAGCAGCCCTGACAGTATTATGAACACTGAAGCTTTCTTT. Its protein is CASSPDSIMNTEAFF. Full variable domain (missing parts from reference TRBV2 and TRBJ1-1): EPEVTQTPSHQVTQMGQEVILRCVPISNHLYFYWYRQILGQKVEFLVSFYNNEISEKSEIFDDQFSVERPDGSNFTLKIRSTKLEDSAMYFCASSPDSIMNTEAFFGQGTRLTVV.

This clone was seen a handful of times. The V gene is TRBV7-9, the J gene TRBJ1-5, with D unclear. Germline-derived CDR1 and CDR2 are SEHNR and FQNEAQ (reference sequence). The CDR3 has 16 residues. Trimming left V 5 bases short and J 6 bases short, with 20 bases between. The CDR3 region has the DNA TGTGCCAGCAGCCCAACAGAAGGCGGCTACAGTCAGCCCCAGCATTTT. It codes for CASSPTEGGYSQPQHF.

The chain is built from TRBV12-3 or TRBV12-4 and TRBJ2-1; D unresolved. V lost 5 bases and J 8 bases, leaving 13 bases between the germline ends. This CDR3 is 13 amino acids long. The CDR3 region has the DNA TGTGCCAGCAGTCGGAGAAACGACGATGAGCAGTTCTTC. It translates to CASSRRNDDEQFF.